This T cell receptor (beta chain) derives from a study of T-cell reconstitution after alpha-beta-depleted transplantation in children. During its preparation, the TCRbeta library received unique molecular identifiers. TCRdb ran MiXCR on the PCR reads and lists one entry per CDR3 protein. Of roughly 400,000 distinct CDR3 sequences listed, 43% are singletons. The germline CDR1 and CDR2 sequences are DFQATT and SNEGSKA (reference sequence). V was pared by 7 bases and J by 7 bases, with 6 bases of the junction left unmatched. This CDR3 comprises 13 residues. The TCR was taken from a girl aged 2-9 years with aplastic anemia, due to receive a stem cell transplant. The chain joins TRBV20-1 to TRBJ2-1, with 11 bases identical to TRBD2. Here the sequenced sample was PBMCs, taken before TCRalphabeta/CD19-depleted stem cell transplant. CDR3 region: CSGRASGRNEQFF. In DNA, the CDR3 is TGCAGTGGTCGGGCTAGCGGGAGGAATGAGCAGTTCTTC.